This T cell receptor beta chain was profiled in a study of CD8+CD57+ T cells in acquired aplastic anemia. The wider study: When averaged, DNA from sorted CD4+ and CD8+ cells came to 3 to 3.5 ug.

To note about this clonotype: Antigen unknown. Germline is not matched at one junction end, which may reflect a read error.

The template used for profiling TCR beta VDJ and CDR3 was genomic DNA. TCRdb recomputed calls from the reads with MiXCR, one row per CDR3 protein. The data hold 200,000 to 250,000 distinct CDR3 sequences, with around half observed a single time. Study results and limitations: Both patients and controls carried the same twenty-nine CD8+ CDR3 sequences. Patients and healthy controls showed no significant CD8+ Simpson's diversity difference.

Those patients picked for sequencing had displayed CD8+CD57+ cell expansion on flow cytometry. Patients had received no therapy at the time of blood sampling. The sequenced material came from sorted CD4+, CD8+, or CD8+CD57+ T cells (not recorded which) from PBMCs. The source of this sequence is a human donor with aplastic anemia.

The CDR3 DNA reads as TGTGCCAGCAGTGTAGCGCGACAGGGGGCGTTTGGCTACGCCTTC. Encoded protein: CASSVARQGAFGYAF. J is TRBJ1-2 and V is TRBV2; 10 bases line up with TRBD1. The CDR3 runs 15 residues. Germline CDR1 reads SNHLY; CDR2 reads FYNNEI. Looking up the rest from reference TRBV2 and TRBJ1-2 gives the full variable domain: EPEVTQTPSHQVTQMGQEVILRCVPISNHLYFYWYRQILGQKVEFLVSFYNNEISEKSEIFDDQFSVERPDGSNFTLKIRSTKLEDSAMYFCASSVARQGAFGYAFGSGTRLTVV.